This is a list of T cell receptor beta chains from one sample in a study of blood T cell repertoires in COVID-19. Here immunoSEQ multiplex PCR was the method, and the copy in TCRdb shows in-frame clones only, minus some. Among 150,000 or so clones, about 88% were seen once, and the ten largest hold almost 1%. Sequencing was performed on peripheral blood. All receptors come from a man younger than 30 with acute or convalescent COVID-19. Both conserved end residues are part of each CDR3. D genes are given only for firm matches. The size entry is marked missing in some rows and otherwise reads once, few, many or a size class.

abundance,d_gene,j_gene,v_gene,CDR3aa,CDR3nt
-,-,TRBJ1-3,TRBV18,CASSRPRGTVVSGNTIYF,TGTGCCAGCTCACGACCAAGGGGAACGGTAGTATCTGGAAACACCATATATTTT
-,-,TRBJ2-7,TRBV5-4,CASSPGESYEQYF,TGTGCCAGCAGCCCGGGGGAGAGCTACGAGCAGTACTTC
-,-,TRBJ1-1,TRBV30,CAWYNRESTEAFF,TGTGCCTGGTATAACAGGGAATCCACTGAAGCTTTCTTT
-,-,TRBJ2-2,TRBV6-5,CASSYFWGRRTGELFF,TGTGCCAGCAGTTACTTCTGGGGGCGCCGGACCGGGGAGCTGTTTTTT
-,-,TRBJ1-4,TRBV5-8,CASSPARGIGEKLFF,TGTGCCAGCAGCCCGGCAAGGGGAATAGGGGAAAAACTGTTTTTT
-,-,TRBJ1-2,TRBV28,CASSLGGRDGYTF,TGTGCCAGCAGTTTGGGGGGAAGGGATGGCTACACCTTC
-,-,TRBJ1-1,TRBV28,CASKGPGLNTEAFF,TGTGCCAGCAAGGGTCCAGGGCTGAACACTGAAGCTTTCTTT
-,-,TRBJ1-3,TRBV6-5,CASGGGNTGNTIYF,TGTGCCAGCGGAGGAGGAAATACTGGAAACACCATATATTTT
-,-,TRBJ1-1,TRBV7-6,CASSLGTRNTEAFF,TGTGCCAGCAGCTTAGGTACGCGGAACACTGAAGCTTTCTTT
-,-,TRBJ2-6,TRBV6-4,CASSAGVSGANVLTF,TGTGCCAGCAGTGCCGGGGTCTCTGGGGCCAACGTCCTGACTTTC
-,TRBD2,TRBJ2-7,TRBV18,CASSPRASRAGGVSYEQYF,TGTGCCAGCTCACCACGGGCCTCTCGAGCGGGGGGTGTCTCCTACGAGCAGTACTTC
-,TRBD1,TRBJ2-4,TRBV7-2,CASSLQGVLTKNIQYF,TGTGCCAGCAGCTTACAGGGGGTCCTAACCAAAAACATTCAGTACTTC
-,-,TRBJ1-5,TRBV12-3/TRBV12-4,CASSFIRNQPQHF,TGTGCCAGCAGTTTTATACGGAATCAGCCCCAGCATTTT
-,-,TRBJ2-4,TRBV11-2,CASSPPTVNKNIQYF,TGTGCCAGCAGCCCCCCGACAGTGAACAAAAACATTCAGTACTTC
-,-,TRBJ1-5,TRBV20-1,CSASGTNFNQPQHF,TGCAGTGCTAGTGGGACAAACTTCAATCAGCCCCAGCATTTT
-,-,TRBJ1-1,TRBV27,CASSLQGGTEAFF,TGTGCCAGCAGTTTACAGGGAGGGACTGAAGCTTTCTTT
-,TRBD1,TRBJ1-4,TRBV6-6,CASRAGTGGRELFF,TGTGCCAGCAGAGCCGGGACAGGTGGAAGGGAACTGTTTTTT
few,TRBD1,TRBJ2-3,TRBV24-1,CATSGAGTGYADTQYF,TGTGCCACCAGTGGCGCCGGGACAGGGTACGCAGATACGCAGTATTTT
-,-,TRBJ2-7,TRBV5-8,CASSLANRGTYEQYF,TGTGCCAGCAGCTTGGCTAATAGGGGCACCTACGAGCAGTACTTC
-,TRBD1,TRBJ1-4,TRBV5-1,CASSTDRGYEKLFF,TGCGCCAGCAGCACTGACAGGGGGTACGAAAAACTGTTTTTT
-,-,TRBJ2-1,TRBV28,CASSTFGTTFYNEQFF,TGTGCCAGCAGTACCTTCGGGACAACTTTTTACAATGAGCAGTTCTTC
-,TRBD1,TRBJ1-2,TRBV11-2,CASSLRQGNYTF,TGTGCCAGCAGCCTGCGACAGGGGAACTACACCTTC
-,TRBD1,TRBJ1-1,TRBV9,CASSPPGQGLNTEAFF,TGTGCCAGCAGCCCACCGGGACAGGGACTGAACACTGAAGCTTTCTTT
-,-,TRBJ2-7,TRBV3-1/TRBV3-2,CASSSGGREQYF,TGTGCCAGCAGCTCAGGGGGGCGAGAGCAGTACTTC
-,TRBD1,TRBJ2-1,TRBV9,CASSAPGTGSHEQFF,TGTGCCAGCAGCGCGCCCGGGACAGGGTCTCATGAGCAGTTCTTC
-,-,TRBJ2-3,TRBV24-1,CATSDLTGLRTDTQYF,TGTGCCACCAGTGACCTTACGGGACTCCGCACAGATACGCAGTATTTT
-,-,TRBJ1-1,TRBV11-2,CASKSRGNTEAFF,TGTGCCAGCAAAAGCAGGGGGAACACTGAAGCTTTCTTT
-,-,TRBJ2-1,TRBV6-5,CASQQSSYNEQFF,TGTGCCAGTCAACAGAGCTCCTACAATGAGCAGTTCTTC
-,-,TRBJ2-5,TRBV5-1,CASSSTGQPRETQYF,TGCGCCAGCAGCTCTACTGGACAACCTAGGGAGACCCAGTACTTC